The source of this T cell receptor beta chain is a study of blood T cell repertoires in COVID-19. Study context: Spain, Italy and the United States supplied samples that represented acute and convalescent COVID-19.

The ends lost 6 bases at V and 3 bases at J; junction bases unmatched: 8. The length of the CDR3 is 14 residues. Germline lookup yields CDR1 SQVTM and CDR2 ANQGSEA. TCRdb's table, derived via immunoSEQ multiplex PCR, lists solely in-frame clones and lacks some. The profile shows 130,000 or so clones, 85% to 90% of them singletons. The sequence was obtained from a man aged 55-75 years with COVID-19, enrolled during active disease. The gene calls are TRBV29-1 and TRBJ2-3; 8 bases agree with TRBD2. Sequenced: peripheral blood. The CDR3 DNA reads as TGCAGCGTCTCACCGGGACTAGTGACAGATACGCAGTATTTT. This codes for CSVSPGLVTDTQYF.